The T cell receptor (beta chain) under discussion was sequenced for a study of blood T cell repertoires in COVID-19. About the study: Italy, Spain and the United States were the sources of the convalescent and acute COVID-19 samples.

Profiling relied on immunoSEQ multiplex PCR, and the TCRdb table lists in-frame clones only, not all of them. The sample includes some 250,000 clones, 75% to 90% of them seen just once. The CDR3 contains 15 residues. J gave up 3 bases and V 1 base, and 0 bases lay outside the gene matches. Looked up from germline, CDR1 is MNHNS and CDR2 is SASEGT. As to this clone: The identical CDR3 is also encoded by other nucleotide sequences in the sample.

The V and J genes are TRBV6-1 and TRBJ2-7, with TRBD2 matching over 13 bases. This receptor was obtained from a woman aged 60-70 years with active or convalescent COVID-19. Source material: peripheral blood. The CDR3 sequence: CASSEGLAGGYEQYF. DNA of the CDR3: TGTGCCAGCAGTGAAGGACTAGCGGGAGGCTACGAGCAGTACTTC.